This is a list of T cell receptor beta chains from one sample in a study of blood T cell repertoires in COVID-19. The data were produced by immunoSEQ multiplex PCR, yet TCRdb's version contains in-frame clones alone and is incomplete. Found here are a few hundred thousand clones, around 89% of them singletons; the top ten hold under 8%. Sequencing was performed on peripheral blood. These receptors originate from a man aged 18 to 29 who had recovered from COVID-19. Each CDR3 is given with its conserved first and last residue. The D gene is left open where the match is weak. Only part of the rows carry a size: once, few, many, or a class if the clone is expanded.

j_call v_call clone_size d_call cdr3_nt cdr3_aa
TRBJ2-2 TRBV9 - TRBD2 TGTGCCAGCAGCCCCCGGACTAGCTCCTTCTTGAACACCGGGGAGCTGTTTTTT CASSPRTSSFLNTGELFF
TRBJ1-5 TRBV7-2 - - TGTGCCAGCAGCCTCTCTGGGAGAGACAATCAGCCCCAGCATTTT CASSLSGRDNQPQHF
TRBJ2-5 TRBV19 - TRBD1 TGTGCCAGTAGTACGGGACAGGGGTACGAGACCCAGTACTTC CASSTGQGYETQYF
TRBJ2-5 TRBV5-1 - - TGCGCCAGCAGGGCCCAAGAGACCCAGTACTTC CASRAQETQYF
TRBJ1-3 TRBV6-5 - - TGTGCCAGCAGTTACTCGGGGACTCTGACTGGAAACACCATATATTTT CASSYSGTLTGNTIYF
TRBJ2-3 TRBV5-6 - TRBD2 TGTGCCAGCAGCTTGCTGCGGGAGAGAGATACGCAGTATTTT CASSLLRERDTQYF
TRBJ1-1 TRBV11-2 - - TGTGCCAGCAGCCTTTCGGGGAACACTGAAGCTTTCTTT CASSLSGNTEAFF
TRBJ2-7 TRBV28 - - TGTGCCAGCAGTTCGCAGAACGAGCAGTACTTC CASSSQNEQYF
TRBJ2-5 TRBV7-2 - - TGTGCCAGCAGCGGCTCCGGGTCACAGGGCCGTAAGGAGACCCAGTACTTC CASSGSGSQGRKETQYF
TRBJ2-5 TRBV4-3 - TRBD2 TGCGCCAGCAGCCAAAGACTAGTAGCGGGAGAGACCCAGTACTTC CASSQRLVAGETQYF
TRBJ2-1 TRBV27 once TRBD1 TGTGCCAGCAGTTTCTGGACAGGGAATGAGCAGTTCTTC CASSFWTGNEQFF
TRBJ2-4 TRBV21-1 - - TGTGCCAGCAGCAACCGGGACAAGGAGCTAGCCAAAAACATTCAGTACTTC CASSNRDKELAKNIQYF
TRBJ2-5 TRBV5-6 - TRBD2 TGTGCCAGCAGCTTGGAGGCTAGCGGGGTGTCGGAGACCCAGTACTTC CASSLEASGVSETQYF
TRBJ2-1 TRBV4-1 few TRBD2 TGCGCCAGCAGCCCGGGACTAGCGGTCTACAATGAGCAGTTCTTC CASSPGLAVYNEQFF
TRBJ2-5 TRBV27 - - TGTGCCAGCAGTTTGGCCGGGGGAGAGACCCAGTACTTC CASSLAGGETQYF
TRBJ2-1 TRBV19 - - TGTGCCAGTCGCCCCGGGACTCAGACTCGGGCTGAGCAGTTCTTC CASRPGTQTRAEQFF
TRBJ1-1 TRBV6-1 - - TGTGCCAGCAGTGAAGCCGCGGGGAGTAACACTGAAGCTTTCTTT CASSEAAGSNTEAFF
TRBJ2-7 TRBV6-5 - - TGTGCCAGCAGTTCCGGGGGCTACGAGCAGTACTTC CASSSGGYEQYF
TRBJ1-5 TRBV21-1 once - TGTGCCAGCACCTCCGACCGGGGGCCAGGGGGTCCTATTGGCAATCAGCCCCAGCATTTT CASTSDRGPGGPIGNQPQHF
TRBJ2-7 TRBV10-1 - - TGCGCCAGCAGTGGTGGGGAGTCCTACGAGCAGTACTTC CASSGGESYEQYF
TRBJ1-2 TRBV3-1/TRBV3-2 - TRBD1 TGTGCCAGCAGCCATGGGACAGGGTCCTTAGGGGGCTACACCTTC CASSHGTGSLGGYTF
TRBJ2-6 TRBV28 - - TGTGCCAGCAGGGACCAGGGATCTGGGGCCAACGTCCTGACTTTC CASRDQGSGANVLTF